These 6 T cell receptor beta chains were sequenced from one sample in a study of breast tumors, draining lymph nodes, adjacent tissues. TCRdb used MiXCR to reprocess the multiplex PCR reads, holding one entry per CDR3 protein. The sample has 100,000 or so distinct CDR3 sequences, 21% seen once. Breast cancer patients provided tissue from their axillary draining lymph nodes. The specimen sequenced was axillary lymph node tissue. These receptors all come from a female donor with breast cancer. Some clones in this sample may be carry-over from other donors' samples.

Remarks on this clonotype: A much larger clone lies a single base off, so this may be a read error. The chain uses TRBV30 and TRBJ2-3, with D perhaps matching TRBD2 (5 bases). CDR3 length equals 12 residues. CDR1 and CDR2 (germline): GTSNPN, SVGIG (reference sequence). The V end lost 4 bases, the J end lost 8 bases, and 13 bases lay between the germline ends. CDR3 loop: CAWTAEGCTQYF. For the CDR3, the DNA is TGTGCCTGGACCGCAGAGGGCTGTACGCAGTATTTT.

This clonotype was seen a handful of times. The chain carries TRBV27 and TRBJ1-6, with D possibly being TRBD1 (6 bases). The V and J ends lost 4 bases and 9 bases respectively, with 25 bases between them. Per the germline V gene, CDR1 is MNHEY and CDR2 is SMNVEV (reference sequence). The CDR3 runs to 18 residues. CDR3 protein: CASSSRDTWSLAFSPLHF. The CDR3 bases are TGTGCCAGCAGTTCCCGGGACACATGGTCCCTAGCTTTTTCACCCCTCCACTTT.

This clonotype was counted at least ten times. The rearrangement links TRBV6-5 to TRBJ2-3, with D uncertain. Trimming left V 4 bases short and J 0 bases short, with 11 bases between. This CDR3 is 15 amino acids long. Germline CDR1 reads MNHEY; CDR2 reads SVGAGI. This chain's CDR3 is CASSSWRKSTDTQYF. Written as DNA, the CDR3 is TGTGCCAGCAGTTCGTGGCGTAAGAGCACAGATACGCAGTATTTT.

The genes are TRBV12-3 or TRBV12-4 and TRBJ1-1, with D possibly matching TRBD1 (6 bases). V lost 5 bases and J 10 bases, leaving 14 bases between the germline ends. This CDR3 spans 12 amino acids. In DNA form, the CDR3 reads TGTGCCAGCAGTGGAGGGGGAGGTGGAGCTTTCTTT. It encodes CASSGGGGGAFF.

Ten or more counts support this clonotype. The chain combines TRBV9 with TRBJ2-1; 8 bases align to TRBD2. CDR1 is SGDLS, CDR2 YYNGEE, per germline. This CDR3 spans 15 amino acids. The V gene end was trimmed by 4 bases and the J gene end by 2 bases; junction bases not matched to a gene: 5. The CDR3, as DNA: TGTGCCAGCAGCACGAGCGGGGGCCCCTACAATGAGCAGTTCTTC. Encoded protein: CASSTSGGPYNEQFF. The entire variable domain, with the rest obtained from reference TRBV9 and TRBJ2-1, is as follows: DSGVTQTPKHLITATGQRVTLRCSPRSGDLSVYWYQQSLDQGLQFLIQYYNGEERAKGNILERFSAQQFPDLHSELNLSSLELGDSALYFCASSTSGGPYNEQFFGPGTRLTVL.

The V call is TRBV11-3, the J call TRBJ2-3; weak D call: TRBD1 (5 bases). Germline V CDR1 and CDR2: SGHNT, YENEEA. V was pared by 2 bases and J by 2 bases, with 32 bases between. This CDR3 has 22 amino acids. CDR3 in amino acids: CASSLPPPLLALQGPSTDTQYF. The CDR3 DNA sequence: TGTGCCAGCAGCTTACCCCCCCCTCTCCTCGCCCTCCAGGGCCCTTCCACAGATACGCAGTATTTT. Based on the CDR3 plus reference TRBV11-3 and TRBJ2-3, the full variable domain is EAGVVQSPRYKIIEKKQPVAFWCNPISGHNTLYWYLQNLGQGPELLIRYENEEAVDDSQLPKDRFSAERLKGVDSTLKIQPAELGDSAVYLCASSLPPPLLALQGPSTDTQYFGPGTRLTVL.